This T cell receptor beta chain was obtained from a study of sequential checkpoint blockade in melanoma. About the study: Maintenance nivolumab came after either treatment sequence.

Treatment of the sample: randomized to nivolumab then ipilimumab (arm A) or the reverse (arm B). Patients had received no earlier DNA-damaging chemotherapy. Live CD3+CD8+ CD19− CD56− cells were sorted from PBMCs. The assay was immunoSEQ multiplex PCR, and TCRdb's table has in-frame clones only and misses some. This sample has around 8,500 clones, with roughly three fifths found just once. The source of this sequence is a human donor with melanoma. The source material was CD8+ T cells sorted from blood (inferred from file names), sampled from a patient given nivolumab and ipilimumab in sequence.

The CDR3 spells CASSESETGTGVNYGYTF. DNA of the CDR3: TGTGCCAGCAGTGAATCAGAGACCGGGACAGGAGTTAACTATGGCTACACCTTC. The genes are TRBV2 and TRBJ1-2; TRBD1 agrees at 8 bases. Germline V gene data show CDR1 as SNHLY and CDR2 as FYNNEI. V dropped 2 bases and J dropped 1; count of bases not matched to a gene: 12. The length of the CDR3 is 18 residues.